This is a list of T cell receptor beta chains from one sample in a study of shared clonotypes between healthy human individuals. Clones were read by immunoSEQ multiplex PCR, and TCRdb kept only the in-frame ones, dropping some. Here the sample spans 2 million to 3 million clones, approximately 93% being singletons. Sequencing was carried out using naive CD4+ T cells from PBMCs. All receptors derive from a man younger than 30 in good health. Some clones in this sample may be carry-over from other donors' samples. Each CDR3 is given with its conserved first and last residue. The order of the fields is J gene, V gene, D gene, CDR3 protein. D genes are given only for firm matches.

TRBJ2-5 | TRBV11-2 | TRBD2 | CASSLSLAGGQETQYF
TRBJ2-2 | TRBV19 | TRBD2 | CASSKGLAAHTGELFF
TRBJ2-5 | TRBV5-1 | . | CASSDQRDPPETQYF
TRBJ1-2 | TRBV2 | . | CASSEAGSGYTF
TRBJ2-2 | TRBV5-1 | . | CASVPGAGSGELFF
TRBJ2-3 | TRBV27 | TRBD2 | CASSPVAGRFTDTQYF
TRBJ2-2 | TRBV10-3 | . | CAIKLPETNTGELFF
TRBJ2-1 | TRBV7-3 | TRBD1 | CASSPGQINNEQFF
TRBJ1-1 | TRBV7-2 | . | CASSSGAGNTEAFF
TRBJ2-7 | TRBV7-9 | TRBD2 | CASSLLAGVYEQYF
TRBJ2-5 | TRBV11-2 | . | CASSLGQYQETQYF
TRBJ1-1 | TRBV27 | . | CASSFDGVTEAFF
TRBJ1-1 | TRBV27 | TRBD1 | CASSPGGGGWTEAFF
TRBJ2-5 | TRBV7-2 | TRBD2 | CASSLMSSGGWETQYF
TRBJ1-2 | TRBV4-1 | . | CASSHPAGSYGYTF
TRBJ2-2 | TRBV27 | TRBD2 | CASSLGLAGVTGELFF
TRBJ2-1 | TRBV6-6 | . | CASSLVNEQFF
TRBJ2-2 | TRBV28 | . | CASSPPGLNTGELFF
TRBJ1-1 | TRBV29-1 | . | CSVGGTYEAFF
TRBJ2-1 | TRBV7-2 | TRBD2 | CASSLDIREGYEQFF
TRBJ1-4 | TRBV2 | . | CASSARLTGINEKLFF
TRBJ2-5 | TRBV4-3 | . | CASSQEGSRVETQYF
TRBJ2-7 | TRBV7-9 | . | CASSFGGERFDEQYF
TRBJ1-2 | TRBV28 | TRBD1 | CASEQGSPSKGYTF
TRBJ2-2 | TRBV28 | TRBD1 | CASSFPHGTGRTGELFF
TRBJ1-5 | TRBV19 | . | CASSTRGRPWEGQPQHF
TRBJ1-1 | TRBV25-1 | . | CASSPNGVSAFF
TRBJ2-1 | TRBV9 | . | CASSARSTQSNEQFF
TRBJ1-2 | TRBV5-4 | TRBD1 | CASSYSGTGGYTF
TRBJ2-7 | TRBV7-8 | . | CASSLARWQGHHEQYF
TRBJ1-4 | TRBV2 | . | CASSEAGANEKLFF
TRBJ1-4 | TRBV27 | . | CASSSPGGNEKLFF
TRBJ2-5 | TRBV4-2 | . | CASSQGTLLWATQYF
TRBJ2-7 | TRBV27 | . | CASSFRQANYEQYF
TRBJ1-3 | TRBV18 | TRBD1 | CASSPSNTGGSGNTIYF
TRBJ2-1 | TRBV5-1 | TRBD2 | CASSALAGGPSNEQFF
TRBJ2-4 | TRBV6-5 | . | CASTPNIAKNIQYF
TRBJ2-7 | TRBV7-9 | . | CASSLSQAYEQYF
TRBJ2-7 | TRBV28 | TRBD2 | CASRSGVLLYEQYF
TRBJ2-5 | TRBV5-4 | TRBD2 | CASSPGLAGGETQYF
TRBJ1-2 | TRBV7-3 | TRBD1 | CASSLSPGGDGYGYTF
TRBJ1-1 | TRBV28 | . | CASTQRVGSQTRGTEAFF
TRBJ1-6 | TRBV27 | . | CASSFSGGSPLHF
. | TRBV5-4 | TRBD1 | CASSRDRAAYEQYF
TRBJ1-2 | TRBV5-1 | . | CASSLAEGGYTF
TRBJ2-1 | TRBV7-3 | TRBD2 | CASSLQAGGPRNEQFF
TRBJ2-7 | TRBV4-1 | . | CASSHSEVGREYEQYF
TRBJ1-4 | TRBV4-3 | TRBD1 | CASSHTPGTGNEKLFF
TRBJ1-2 | TRBV7-9 | . | CAFPGKPYGYTF